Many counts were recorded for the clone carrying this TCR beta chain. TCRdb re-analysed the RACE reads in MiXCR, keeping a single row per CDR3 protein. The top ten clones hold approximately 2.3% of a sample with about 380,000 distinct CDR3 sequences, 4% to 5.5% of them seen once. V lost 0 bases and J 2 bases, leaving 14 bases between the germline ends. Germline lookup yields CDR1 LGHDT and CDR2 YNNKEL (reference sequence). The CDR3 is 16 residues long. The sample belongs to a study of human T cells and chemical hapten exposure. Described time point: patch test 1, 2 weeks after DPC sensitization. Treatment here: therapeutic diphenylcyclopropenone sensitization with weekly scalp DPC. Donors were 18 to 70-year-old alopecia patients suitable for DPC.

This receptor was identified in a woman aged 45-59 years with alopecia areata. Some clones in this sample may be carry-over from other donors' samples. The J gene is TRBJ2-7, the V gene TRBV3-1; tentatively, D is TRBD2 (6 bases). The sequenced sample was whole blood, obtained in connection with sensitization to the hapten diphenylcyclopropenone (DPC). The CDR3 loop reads CASSQDGGTGAYEQYF. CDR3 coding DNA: TGTGCCAGCAGCCAAGATGGTGGGACGGGAGCCTACGAGCAGTACTTC.